Listed below are T cell receptor beta chains from one sample, sequenced in a study of blood T cell repertoires in COVID-19. Profiled with immunoSEQ multiplex PCR; TCRdb holds only in-frame clones, not every one. The sample contains 130,000 to 150,000 clones, roughly 81% of which appear only once. The specimen sequenced was peripheral blood. These receptors were obtained from a human donor with acute or convalescent COVID-19. The donor label of this sample is uncertain. CDR3s include the opening cysteine and the closing phenylalanine or tryptophan.

TRBV19	CASSDLRTGSTEAFF
TRBV29-1	CSVTPVQGPPPNEQFF
TRBV30	CAWSGASVRGTQYF
TRBV7-3	CASSSTTGRHNEQFF
TRBV9	CASSAQPTATGELFF
TRBV3-1/TRBV3-2	CASSQAPQGHTQYF
TRBV13	CASSLTPISGANVLTF
TRBV6-6	CASSPGQGSSYNSPLHF
TRBV19	CASSIIQGQNSPLHF
TRBV3-1/TRBV3-2	CASSPTVSLNYGYTF
TRBV24-1	CATSDPGTGNTGELFF
TRBV5-1	CASRPARGYTEAFF
TRBV14	CASSQILKTGSSYNEQFF